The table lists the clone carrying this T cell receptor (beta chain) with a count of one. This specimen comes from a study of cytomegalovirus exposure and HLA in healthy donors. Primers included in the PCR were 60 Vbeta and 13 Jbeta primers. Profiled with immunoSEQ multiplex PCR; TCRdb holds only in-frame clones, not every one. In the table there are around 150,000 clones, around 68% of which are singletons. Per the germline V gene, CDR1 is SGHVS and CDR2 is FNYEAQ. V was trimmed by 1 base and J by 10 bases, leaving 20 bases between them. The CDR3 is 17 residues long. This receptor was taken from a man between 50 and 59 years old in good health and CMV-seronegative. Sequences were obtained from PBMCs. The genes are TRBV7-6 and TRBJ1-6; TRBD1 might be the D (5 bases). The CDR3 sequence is CASSLGGGGANRSPLHF. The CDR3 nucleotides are TGTGCCAGCAGCTTAGGGGGCGGGGGAGCCAACCGCTCACCCCTCCACTTT.